This passage covers 29 T cell receptor beta chains from one sample sequenced in a study of CD8 T cells in Susac syndrome. RNA was extracted with the RNeasy kit, and a quantity of roughly 0.5 to 1 ug was reverse transcribed using random hexamers. TCRdb analysed the immunoSEQ multiplex PCR reads with MiXCR anew, one entry per CDR3 protein. This table holds some 180,000 distinct CDR3 sequences, 85% to 95% found once. Sequenced sample: CD4+ T cells from PBMCs. These receptors were obtained from a human donor in good health.

This CDR3 is CSASQEKEEAFF. The CDR3, as DNA: TGCAGTGCTAGTCAGGAAAAGGAGGAGGCTTTCTTT. The chain joins TRBV20-1 to TRBJ1-1; D gene ambiguous. Germline-derived CDR1 and CDR2 are DFQATT and SNEGSKA (reference sequence). V was trimmed by 3 bases and J by 11 bases, leaving 16 bases between them. The CDR3 is 12 residues long.

This clonotype was observed once. A read error may account for a junction end that differs from germline. The J gene is TRBJ2-1, the V gene TRBV9; a weak D match, TRBD1 (6 bases). CDR1 is SGDLS, CDR2 YYNGEE, per germline. The CDR3 is 13 residues long. Here the CDR3 DNA reads TGTGCCAGCAGCCCCAAACCGACAGGACGTCATCTCTTC. Its translation: CASSPKPTGRHLF.

The V and J genes are TRBV29-1 and TRBJ2-1; D remains ambiguous. Germline V CDR1 and CDR2: SQVTM, ANQGSEA. V shed 5 bases and J shed 0 bases, with 17 bases lying between them. This CDR3 has 16 amino acids. The CDR3 here is CSVQNPRSSSYNEQFF. The CDR3 DNA sequence: TGCAGCGTTCAAAATCCTCGTTCGAGCTCCTACAATGAGCAGTTCTTC.

The chain joins TRBV4-2 to TRBJ1-2, with D perhaps matching TRBD1 (5 bases). V lost 1 base and J lost 8, with 11 bases in between. The length of the CDR3 is 13 residues. Germline V gives CDR1 LGHNA, CDR2 YNFKEQ. This CDR3 is CASSQATEGGYTF. In DNA, the CDR3 is TGTGCCAGCAGCCAAGCAACCGAGGGGGGCTACACCTTC.

Notes on this clonotype: One end of the junction does not line up with germline, which may come from a read error. The V call is TRBV29-1, the J call TRBJ2-2, with D perhaps matching TRBD1 (6 bases). The V gene's germline CDR1 is SQVTM and CDR2 ANQGSEA. CDR3 length equals 13 residues. CDR3 nucleotides: TGCAGCGTTGGAAGGGGGAACATCGGGGAGCTGTTTTTT. Translation gives CSVGRGNIGELFF.

V gene TRBV9 combines with J gene TRBJ2-1; D not resolved. Per the germline V gene, CDR1 is SGDLS and CDR2 is YYNGEE. This CDR3 contains 16 residues. The V gene lost 0 bases and the J gene lost 2 bases, with 12 bases spanning the gap. This CDR3 reads CASSVAGGITYNEQFF. The CDR3 DNA is TGTGCCAGCAGCGTAGCTGGCGGCATAACCTACAATGAGCAGTTCTTC.

The CDR3 DNA reads TGTGCCAGCAGCCGTAGCGGGAGGGGCCAAGAGACCCAGTACTTC. It encodes CASSRSGRGQETQYF. The rearrangement joins TRBV12-3 or TRBV12-4 to TRBJ2-5; 11 nucleotides match TRBD2. J gave up 1 base and V 6 bases, and 4 bases lay outside the gene matches. CDR3 length equals 15 residues.

This chain connects TRBV7-2 to TRBJ2-7, with 8 bases that match TRBD2. This CDR3 has 15 residues. V gave up 2 bases and J gave up 2 bases; unmatched junction bases: 5. CDR1 and CDR2 from the germline V gene are SGHTA and FQGNSA. CDR3 bases: TGTGCCAGCAGCTTAAGCGGGAGAGGAGCCTACGAGCAGTACTTC. Protein: CASSLSGRGAYEQYF.

In this sample, this clonotype turned up once. The J gene is TRBJ2-3, the V gene TRBV5-1; D uncertain. Germline V gives CDR1 SGHRS, CDR2 YFSETQ. This CDR3 has 15 residues. V lost 0 bases to trimming and J lost 5 bases, with 13 bases between them. CDR3 in DNA: TGCGCCAGCAGCTTGGCCCAACGCTCGGGAGATACGCAGTATTTT. It encodes CASSLAQRSGDTQYF.

This chain connects TRBV29-1 to TRBJ1-1; TRBD1 matches 8 bases. V lost 7 bases to trimming and J lost 2 bases; unmatched junction nucleotides: 3. CDR1 is SQVTM and CDR2 is ANQGSEA in the germline V gene. This CDR3 has 12 residues. CDR3 bases: TGCAGCGCAGGGGGCTTCAACACTGAAGCTTTCTTT. Translated, it gives CSAGGFNTEAFF.

This sequence joins TRBV20-1 and TRBJ1-1; the match to TRBD1 covers 8 bases. The CDR3 is 13 residues long. Germline V gene lookup returns CDR1 DFQATT and CDR2 SNEGSKA (reference sequence). V shed 6 bases, J shed 2 bases, and the junction held 5 bases outside the gene matches. The CDR3 nucleotides are TGCAGTGCCGGGGACAGGTCCAACACTGAAGCTTTCTTT. Translation: CSAGDRSNTEAFF.

The V and J genes are TRBV20-1 and TRBJ2-2, with 7 bases aligning to TRBD2. CDR1 and CDR2 from the germline V gene are DFQATT and SNEGSKA (reference sequence). This CDR3 has 15 residues. J was trimmed by 5 bases and V by 0 bases; bases with no gene match: 6. The CDR3 protein is CSARDRVGRTGELFF. CDR3 coding DNA: TGCAGTGCTAGAGATCGGGTCGGGAGGACCGGGGAGCTGTTTTTT.

This sequence joins TRBV29-1 and TRBJ2-3; unclear D gene. Germline loops: CDR1 SQVTM, CDR2 ANQGSEA. The V end was cut by 3 bases, the J end by 2 bases, with 6 bases between. CDR3 length: 12 residues. The CDR3 nucleotides read TGCAGCGTTGACAAAGTCACAGATACGCAGTATTTT. This sequence encodes CSVDKVTDTQYF.

This clonotype was seen a single time. The chain joins TRBV20-1 to TRBJ1-5; the D is unclear. The germline gives CDR1 DFQATT, CDR2 SNEGSKA (reference sequence). Trimming removed 3 bases at V and 4 bases at J, with 10 bases between. This CDR3 has 13 residues. The CDR3 bases are TGCAGTGCTAGGGTCTTGAGGAATCAGCCCCAGCATTTT. Protein product: CSARVLRNQPQHF.

V usage is TRBV28 and J usage is TRBJ2-7; D is undetermined. V was pared by 1 base and J by 9 bases, with 19 bases between. This CDR3 spans 15 amino acids. Germline loops: CDR1 MDHEN, CDR2 SYDVKM. The chain's CDR3 is CASSLSRRGVPRQYF. In DNA, the CDR3 is TGTGCCAGCAGTTTATCCCGACGCGGAGTCCCGCGGCAGTACTTC.

The chain uses TRBV30 and TRBJ1-1, with D hard to call. The germline V gene encodes CDR1 GTSNPN and CDR2 SVGIG (reference sequence). V was shortened by 0 bases and J by 2 bases, with 7 bases between the two germline ends. This CDR3 comprises 13 residues. The CDR3, as DNA: TGTGCCTGGAGTGTCGGGGTCAACACTGAAGCTTTCTTT. This encodes CAWSVGVNTEAFF.

The chain has TRBV20-1 and TRBJ2-1; D may be TRBD1 or TRBD2 (5 bases each). This CDR3 has 13 residues. Trimming took 4 bases from V and 9 from J, leaving 16 bases between them. Germline V CDR1 and CDR2: DFQATT, SNEGSKA (reference sequence). For the CDR3, the DNA is TGCAGTGCTACCGCCGGGACCCCCAGTGAGCAGTTCTTC. Protein sequence: CSATAGTPSEQFF.

J is TRBJ1-5 and V is TRBV6-5; D possibly corresponds to TRBD1 (5 bases). CDR1 is MNHEY and CDR2 is SVGAGI in the germline V gene. The CDR3 has 14 amino acids. V shed 4 bases and J shed 0 bases, with 7 bases lying between them. CDR3 coding DNA: TGTGCCAGCAGTTTCAGGGCTAGCAATCAGCCCCAGCATTTT. Its translation: CASSFRASNQPQHF.

V gene TRBV20-1 combines with J gene TRBJ1-1; 7 bases are a match to TRBD1. The V gene end was trimmed by 6 bases and the J gene end by 0 bases; junction bases not matched to a gene: 13. This CDR3 is 16 amino acids long. In germline, CDR1 is DFQATT, CDR2 SNEGSKA (reference sequence). The CDR3 nucleotides read TGCAGTGCGAGGAGTAGAGACAGGGCCATGAACACTGAAGCTTTCTTT. This gives the protein CSARSRDRAMNTEAFF.

This chain uses TRBV20-1 with TRBJ1-2; no firm D call. The germline V gene encodes CDR1 DFQATT and CDR2 SNEGSKA (reference sequence). The CDR3 loop spans 16 amino acids. The V gene lost 3 bases and the J gene lost 4 bases, with 21 bases spanning the gap. The CDR3 DNA sequence: TGCAGTGCTAGGGGGTGGACGCAAGCCGCCTCCTATGGCTACACCTTC. The encoded protein is CSARGWTQAASYGYTF.

The gene calls are TRBV29-1 and TRBJ1-2; 8 bases fit TRBD1. Germline lookup yields CDR1 SQVTM and CDR2 ANQGSEA. V shed 6 bases, J shed 3 bases, and the junction held 3 bases outside the gene matches. The CDR3 loop spans 12 amino acids. CDR3 region: CSVEQGDYGYTF. CDR3 sequence (DNA): TGCAGCGTCGAACAGGGGGACTATGGCTACACCTTC.

The chain uses TRBV30 and TRBJ2-7; D may be TRBD2 (6 bases). Deletions cut 8 bases from V and 4 bases from J, with 9 bases between. Per germline, CDR1 GTSNPN and CDR2 SVGIG (reference sequence). The CDR3 is 10 residues long. CDR3 in DNA: TGTGCCGGAGGGTTTTACGAGCAGTACTTC. Its translation: CAGGFYEQYF.

This clonotype was recorded only once. The V gene is TRBV20-1, the J gene TRBJ2-7; possible D gene TRBD1, 6 bases. Germline CDR1 is DFQATT and CDR2 is SNEGSKA (reference sequence). V was pared by 5 bases and J by 7 bases, with 12 bases between. The CDR3 runs 11 residues. The CDR3 here is CSAHRASEQYF. CDR3 nucleotides: TGCAGTGCTCACAGGGCCTCGGAGCAGTACTTC.

The sample holds a few counts of this clonotype. The J gene is TRBJ1-5, the V gene TRBV12-3 or TRBV12-4; D gene unclear. This CDR3 is 13 amino acids long. V was shortened by 3 bases and J by 4 bases, with 7 bases between the two germline ends. DNA of the CDR3: TGTGCCAGCAGTTTCGGGAGGAATCAGCCCCAGCATTTT. Its translation is CASSFGRNQPQHF.

The J gene is TRBJ1-1, the V gene TRBV5-1; 7 nucleotides agree with TRBD1. Unmatched junction bases numbered 4, after V lost 1 base and J lost 4 bases. CDR3 length equals 14 residues. CDR1 is SGHRS, CDR2 YFSETQ, per germline. As DNA, the CDR3 is TGCGCCAGCAGCTTGCAGGGGGGAAGCACTGAAGCTTTCTTT. Translated: CASSLQGGSTEAFF.

V usage is TRBV19 and J usage is TRBJ1-4; 8 bases match TRBD1. This CDR3 has 14 amino acids. J gave up 8 bases and V 5 bases, and 7 bases lay outside the gene matches. CDR1 is LNHDA and CDR2 is SQIVND in the germline V gene (reference sequence). The CDR3 DNA reads TGTGCCAGTAGTTATGACAGGGGAAACGAAAAACTGTTTTTT. Its protein is CASSYDRGNEKLFF.

The chain joins TRBV20-1 to TRBJ1-5, with a weak D call TRBD1 (5 bases). The CDR3 is made up of 12 amino acids. Germline V gene sequence: CDR1 DFQATT, CDR2 SNEGSKA (reference sequence). V was trimmed by 5 bases and J by 5 bases, leaving 10 bases between them. The CDR3 sequence: CSASGGDQPQHF. The CDR3 DNA is TGCAGTGCTTCTGGGGGGGATCAGCCCCAGCATTTT.

In nucleotides, the CDR3 is TGTGCCAGCAGTGACAACACAGATACGCAGTATTTT. As protein: CASSDNTDTQYF. This chain joins TRBV2 and TRBJ2-3; no firm D call. The germline V gene has CDR1 SNHLY and CDR2 FYNNEI. V was pared by 3 bases and J by 2 bases, with 3 bases between. The CDR3 runs to 12 residues.

This chain joins TRBV29-1 and TRBJ2-3; 8 bases map to TRBD1. The trim removed 7 bases at V and 4 bases at J, leaving 4 bases unmatched. Germline CDR1 SQVTM, CDR2 ANQGSEA. The CDR3 consists of 12 residues. This CDR3 is CSADRDSDTQYF. In DNA form, the CDR3 reads TGCAGCGCGGACAGGGACTCAGATACGCAGTATTTT.